A selection of T cell receptor beta chains follows, all from one sample in a study of T-cell reconstitution after alpha-beta-depleted transplantation in children. One entry per CDR3 protein results from TCRdb running MiXCR on the PCR reads. In the table there are about 110,000 distinct CDR3 sequences, about a tenth of which are singletons. The specimen was PBMCs, collected before TCRalphabeta/CD19-depleted stem cell transplant. These receptors originate from a boy between 2 and 10 years old with acute lymphoblastic leukemia, due to receive a stem cell transplant. Each CDR3 is given with its conserved first and last residue. The D gene is left open where the match is weak. Expanded clones get a size class; other rows say once, few or many, or leave the size out.

TRBD1 | TRBJ2-7 | TRBV6-1 | many | TGTGCCAGCAGTCGAAGGACAGGGCGCGACGAGCAGTACTTC | CASSRRTGRDEQYF
- | TRBJ2-3 | TRBV6-4 | - | TGTGCCAGCAGTACTCCCCGGGCCCCCACCTCGGGGACCACAGATACGCAGTATTTT | CASSTPRAPTSGTTDTQYF
- | TRBJ2-1 | TRBV4-1 | many | TGCGCCAGCAGCCATTACCCGCCGGGACAGGGCGTAGCGGGAGGCTACAATGAGCAGTTCTTC | CASSHYPPGQGVAGGYNEQFF
TRBD1 | TRBJ2-7 | TRBV6-1 | few | TGTGCCAGCAGCGCCGGGACAGCAAACCTTCACTCCTACGAGCAGTACTTC | CASSAGTANLHSYEQYF
- | TRBJ2-7 | TRBV7-9 | - | TGTGCCAGCAGCTTACACTACGAGCAGTACTTC | CASSLHYEQYF
- | TRBJ1-1 | TRBV4-2 | - | TGTGCCAGCAGCCAAGAAGAGCTCGGAGGCCGAAGCACTGAAGCTTTCTTT | CASSQEELGGRSTEAFF
- | TRBJ2-5 | TRBV20-1 | many | TGCAGTGCCCTTGCCGGAAGGGTAGGGATAGAGACCCAGTACTTC | CSALAGRVGIETQYF
TRBD2 | TRBJ2-1 | TRBV7-9 | many | TGTGCCAGCAGCCCGGCCCTAGCGGGAGACTACAATGAGCAGTTCTTC | CASSPALAGDYNEQFF
TRBD2 | TRBJ2-3 | TRBV5-1 | - | TGCGCCAGCAGCTTTAGCGGGAGGGCGGAAGATACGCAGTATTTT | CASSFSGRAEDTQYF
- | TRBJ2-1 | TRBV20-1 | many | TGCAGTGCTCTAGGCGGGGCTTTACATGATGAGCAGTTCTTC | CSALGGALHDEQFF
TRBD2 | TRBJ2-1 | TRBV20-1 | few | TGCAGTGCTAGAGACGGCGGGAGGGCGGGGAATGAGCAGTTCTTC | CSARDGGRAGNEQFF
- | TRBJ1-5 | TRBV25-1 | medium-sized | TGTGCCAGCAGTGAAAGTGATAACATGGGGCCCCAGCATTTT | CASSESDNMGPQHF
TRBD2 | TRBJ2-3 | TRBV9 | - | TGTGCCAGCAGCGTAGGGACTAGCGGGAGAGATACGCAGTATTTT | CASSVGTSGRDTQYF
- | TRBJ1-1 | TRBV29-1 | few | TGCAGCGTTGCAACGAACACTGAAGCTTTCTTT | CSVATNTEAFF
- | TRBJ1-1 | TRBV3-1 | - | TGTGCCAGCAGCCAAGGGTTATGGATATTGAACACTGAAGCTTTCTTT | CASSQGLWILNTEAFF
- | TRBJ2-7 | TRBV25-1 | few | TGTGCCAGCAGTGAAGGGGTCAGCCAGTACTTC | CASSEGVSQYF
- | TRBJ2-7 | TRBV29-1 | - | TGCAGCGTTGAAATCCCGGGCCGGGGACCCAGCTACGAGCAGTACTTC | CSVEIPGRGPSYEQYF
- | TRBJ2-3 | TRBV7-6 | many | TGTGCCAGCAGCACCCGTGAGATTAGCACAGATACGCAGTATTTT | CASSTREISTDTQYF
- | TRBJ1-1 | TRBV4-2 | - | TGTGCCAGCAGCCAACAATCCGGGGCCCCGTCTGAAGCTTTCTTT | CASSQQSGAPSEAFF
TRBD1 | TRBJ2-7 | TRBV2 | - | TGTGCCAGCAGAGCTAGGGACAGGGGCAACGAGCAGTACTTC | CASRARDRGNEQYF
TRBD1 | TRBJ1-1 | TRBV4-2 | few | TGTGCCAGCAGCCGAGGGGGCTGGAACACTGAAGCTTTCTTT | CASSRGGWNTEAFF
- | TRBJ2-3 | TRBV11-3 | many | TGTGCCAGCAGCCCAGGGACCACAGATACGCAGTATTTT | CASSPGTTDTQYF
TRBD2 | TRBJ2-5 | TRBV5-1 | - | TGCGCCAGCAGCTTGGCCGCACTAGCGGGCTTAGAGACCCAGTACTTC | CASSLAALAGLETQYF
- | TRBJ2-1 | TRBV14 | many | TGTGCCAGCAGCCCCCTGGGGGACCTCTCCTACAATGAGCAGTTCTTC | CASSPLGDLSYNEQFF
TRBD2 | TRBJ2-4 | TRBV6-1 | few | TGTGCCAGCAGTCCCTTCTCTAGCGGGGGTGGCAAAAACATTCAGTACTTC | CASSPFSSGGGKNIQYF
TRBD2 | TRBJ2-1 | TRBV7-2 | - | TGTGCCAGCAGCTACGGGACTAGCGGGAGTATAGGTGAGCAGTTCTTC | CASSYGTSGSIGEQFF
TRBD2 | TRBJ2-7 | TRBV7-8 | few | TGTGCCAGCAGCCCCGGGGGGACCGCGATTTACGAGCAGTACTTC | CASSPGGTAIYEQYF
- | TRBJ2-5 | TRBV12-3/TRBV12-4 | few | TGTGCCAGCAGTCCACTAAGAACCATAGAGACCCAGTACTTC | CASSPLRTIETQYF
- | TRBJ2-7 | TRBV10-2 | few | TGCGCCAGCAGTGACAGGGGGGTTTCCTACGAGCAGTACTTC | CASSDRGVSYEQYF
- | TRBJ1-1 | TRBV20-1 | few | TGCAGTGCTAGGGGACTCGCTGAAGCTTTCTTT | CSARGLAEAFF
- | TRBJ2-3 | TRBV6-1 | many | TGTGCCACCAACGGAGGGGTCGGAGATACGCAGTATTTT | CATNGGVGDTQYF
- | TRBJ1-2 | TRBV12-3/TRBV12-4 | many | TGTGCCAAAATACACGACCGACTACACTATGGCTACACCTTC | CAKIHDRLHYGYTF
TRBD2 | TRBJ2-7 | TRBV11-2 | few | TGTGCCAGCAGCTTAGGCGTGCCGGGACTAGCGGGAATATACGAGCAGTACTTC | CASSLGVPGLAGIYEQYF
- | TRBJ1-5 | TRBV7-6 | - | TGTGCCAGCAGCTTAGCCGACACTAGCAATCAGCCCCAGCATTTT | CASSLADTSNQPQHF
- | TRBJ2-1 | TRBV9 | few | TGTGCCAGCAGCCCCGGCTCAGTTTGGGATGAGCAGTTCTTC | CASSPGSVWDEQFF